This T cell receptor beta chain stems from a study of blood T cell repertoires in COVID-19. As processed by the authors: Researchers report that nucleated cell counts were estimated from reference gene primer amplification. Profiled with immunoSEQ multiplex PCR; TCRdb holds only in-frame clones, not every one. V, J and clone size were drawn from that table, and D and trimming were deduced from the DNA. The sample contains fewer than 350,000 clones, about 86% of which appear only once. Seattle's enrolled individuals joined amid active infection and were then monitored longitudinally. Germline values: CDR1 MNHEY, CDR2 SVGAGI. After removal of 8 bases from V and 3 bases from J, the junction contained 9 bases not matched to a gene. The CDR3 consists of 14 residues.

The TCR was taken from a woman in her thirties with COVID-19, enrolled during active disease. The rearrangement links TRBV6-5 to TRBJ1-1, with 7 bases aligning to TRBD1. Sequenced sample: peripheral blood. The CDR3 DNA sequence: TGTGCCAGCTCCCGACAGGGAACTGACACTGAAGCTTTCTTT. This encodes CASSRQGTDTEAFF.